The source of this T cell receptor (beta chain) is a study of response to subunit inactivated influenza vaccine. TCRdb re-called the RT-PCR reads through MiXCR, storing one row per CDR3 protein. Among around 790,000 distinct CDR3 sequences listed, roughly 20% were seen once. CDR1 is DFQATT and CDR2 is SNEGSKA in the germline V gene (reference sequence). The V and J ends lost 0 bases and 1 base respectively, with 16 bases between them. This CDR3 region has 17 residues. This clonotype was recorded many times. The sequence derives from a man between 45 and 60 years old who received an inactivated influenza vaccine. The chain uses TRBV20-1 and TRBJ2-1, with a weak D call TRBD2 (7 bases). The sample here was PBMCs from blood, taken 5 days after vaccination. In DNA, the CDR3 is TGCAGTGCTAGAGATTCGACGGGGGGCGCATCCTACAATGAGCAGTTCTTC. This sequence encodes CSARDSTGGASYNEQFF.